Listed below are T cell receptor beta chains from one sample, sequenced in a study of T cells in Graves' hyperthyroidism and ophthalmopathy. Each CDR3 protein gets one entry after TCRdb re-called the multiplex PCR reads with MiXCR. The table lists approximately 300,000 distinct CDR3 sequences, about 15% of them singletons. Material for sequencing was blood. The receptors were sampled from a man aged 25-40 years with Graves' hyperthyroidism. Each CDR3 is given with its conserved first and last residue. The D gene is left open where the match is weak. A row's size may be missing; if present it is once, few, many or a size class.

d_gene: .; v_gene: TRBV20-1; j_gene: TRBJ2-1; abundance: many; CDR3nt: TGCAGTGCTAGAGACTTGGAGGACAGTGGCTACAATGAGCAGTTCTTC; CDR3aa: CSARDLEDSGYNEQFF
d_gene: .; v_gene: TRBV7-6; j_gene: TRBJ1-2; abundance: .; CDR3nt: TGTGCCAGCAGCCTCGCGAGGAACTATGGCTACACCTTC; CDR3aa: CASSLARNYGYTF
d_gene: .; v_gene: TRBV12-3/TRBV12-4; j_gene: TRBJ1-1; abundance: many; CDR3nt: TGTGCCAGCACCCCAACCGGGAGTGAAGCTTTCTTT; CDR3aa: CASTPTGSEAFF
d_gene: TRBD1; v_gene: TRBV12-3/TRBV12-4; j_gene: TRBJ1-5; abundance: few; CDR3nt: TGTGCCAGCAGTTTAACAGGGGGCGGTCAGCCCCAGCATTTT; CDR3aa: CASSLTGGGQPQHF
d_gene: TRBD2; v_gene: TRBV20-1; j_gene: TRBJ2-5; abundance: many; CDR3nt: TGCAGTGCTAGAGATAGCGGGGAGCCGAAAGCCTGGGAGACCCAGTACTTC; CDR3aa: CSARDSGEPKAWETQYF
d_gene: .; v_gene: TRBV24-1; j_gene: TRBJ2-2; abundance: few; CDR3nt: TGTGCCACTGGAGGGTCCACCGGGGAGCTGTTTTTT; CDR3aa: CATGGSTGELFF
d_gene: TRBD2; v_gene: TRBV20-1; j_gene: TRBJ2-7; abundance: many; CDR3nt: TGCAGTGCTAGAGATGGGGGGGGTCACTACGAGCAGTACTTC; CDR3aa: CSARDGGGHYEQYF
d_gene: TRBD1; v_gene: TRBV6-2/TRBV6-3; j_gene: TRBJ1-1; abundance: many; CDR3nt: TGTGCCAGCAGCAAACAGGGGGGGAACACTGAAGCTTTCTTT; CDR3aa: CASSKQGGNTEAFF
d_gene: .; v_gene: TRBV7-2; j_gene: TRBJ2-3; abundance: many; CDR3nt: TGTGCCAGCAGCTTATATAGCTTAGATACGCAGTATTTT; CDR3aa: CASSLYSLDTQYF
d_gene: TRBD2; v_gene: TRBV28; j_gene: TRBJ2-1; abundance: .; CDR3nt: TGTGCCAGCAGTTTCTCTAGACTAGCGGGAGGGGGTGAGCAGTTCTTC; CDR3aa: CASSFSRLAGGGEQFF
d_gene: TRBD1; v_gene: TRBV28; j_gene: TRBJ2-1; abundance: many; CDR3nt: TGTGCCAGCAGTTTAGGAACTTCAGGGGGCGGAGAGCAGTTCTTC; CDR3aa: CASSLGTSGGGEQFF
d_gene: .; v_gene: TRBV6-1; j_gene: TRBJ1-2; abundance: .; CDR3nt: TGTGCCAGCAGTGAAGCAGGGGGGGACTATGGCTACACCTTC; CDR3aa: CASSEAGGDYGYTF
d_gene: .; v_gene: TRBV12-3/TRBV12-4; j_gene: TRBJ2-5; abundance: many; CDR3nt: TGTGCCAGCAGTCCGCCCCGGGCGGCCCAAGAGACCCAGTACTTC; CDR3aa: CASSPPRAAQETQYF
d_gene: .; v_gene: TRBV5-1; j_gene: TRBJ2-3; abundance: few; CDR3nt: TGCGCCAGCAGCTTGGGCGGGGATCTAGATACGCAGTATTTT; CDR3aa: CASSLGGDLDTQYF
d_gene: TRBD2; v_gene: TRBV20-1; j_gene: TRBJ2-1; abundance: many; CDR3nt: TGCAGTGCTCCCAGGGCTAGCGGCTACAATGAGCAGTTCTTC; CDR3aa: CSAPRASGYNEQFF
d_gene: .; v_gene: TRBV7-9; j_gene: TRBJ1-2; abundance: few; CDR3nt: TGTGCCAGCAGCTTAGAGGGGTCCGCGGGAGGCTACACCTTC; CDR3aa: CASSLEGSAGGYTF
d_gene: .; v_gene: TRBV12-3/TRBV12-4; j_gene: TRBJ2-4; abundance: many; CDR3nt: TGTGCCAGCAGTTTTGACCCAACCTATGCCAAAAACATTCAGTACTTC; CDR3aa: CASSFDPTYAKNIQYF
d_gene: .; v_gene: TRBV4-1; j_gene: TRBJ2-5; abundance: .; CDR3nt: TGCGCCAGCAGCCAAGCCGGGACCGCTTGGGAGGAGACCCAGTACTTC; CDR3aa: CASSQAGTAWEETQYF
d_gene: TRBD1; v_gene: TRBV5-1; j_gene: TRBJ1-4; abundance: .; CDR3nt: TGCGCCAGCAGCCTAACCCCCGGGACAGATGAAAAACTGTTTTTT; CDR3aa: CASSLTPGTDEKLFF
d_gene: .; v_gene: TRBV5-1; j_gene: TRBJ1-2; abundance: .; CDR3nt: TGCGCCAGCAGCTTGGGTGGGACGCTCGATGGCTACACCTTC; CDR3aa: CASSLGGTLDGYTF
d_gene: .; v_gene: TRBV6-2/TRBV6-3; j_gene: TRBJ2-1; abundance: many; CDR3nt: TGTGCCAGCAGCCATCCTCGGGGAGCGGATCCGAATGAGCAGTTCTTC; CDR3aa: CASSHPRGADPNEQFF
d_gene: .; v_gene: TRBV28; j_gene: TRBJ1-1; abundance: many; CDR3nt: TGTGCCAGCAGTTCCTCAGGGGCGGAGAACACTGAAGCTTTCTTT; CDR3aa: CASSSSGAENTEAFF
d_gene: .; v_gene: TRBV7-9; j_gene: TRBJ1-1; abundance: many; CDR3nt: TGTGCCAGCAGAAGGGACGCTTTTGAAGCTTTCTTT; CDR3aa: CASRRDAFEAFF
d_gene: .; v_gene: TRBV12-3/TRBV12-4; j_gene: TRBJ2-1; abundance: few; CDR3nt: TGTGCCAGCACCGTCTCCGGGAGAGGGCCCTACAATGAGCAGTTCTTC; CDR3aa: CASTVSGRGPYNEQFF
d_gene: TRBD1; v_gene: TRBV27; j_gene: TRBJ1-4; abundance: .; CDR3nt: TGTGCCAGCAGTCGGACAGGGGGCGGAGTAGCTAATGAAAAACTGTTTTTT; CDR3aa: CASSRTGGGVANEKLFF
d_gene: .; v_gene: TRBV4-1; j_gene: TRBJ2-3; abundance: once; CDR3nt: TGCGCCAGCAGCCAAGTCGCCACGAGGCCTCCTAGCACAGATACGCAGTATTTT; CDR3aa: CASSQVATRPPSTDTQYF
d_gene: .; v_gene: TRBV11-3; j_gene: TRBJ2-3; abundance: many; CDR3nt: TGTGCCAGCAGCTTAGTGGTAGAGACTGATACGCAGTATTTT; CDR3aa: CASSLVVETDTQYF
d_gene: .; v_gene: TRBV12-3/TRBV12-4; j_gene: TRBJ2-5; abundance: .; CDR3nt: TGTGCCTCCCAATACACTCGAGAGACCCAGTACTTC; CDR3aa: CASQYTRETQYF
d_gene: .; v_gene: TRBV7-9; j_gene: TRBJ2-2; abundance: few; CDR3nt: TGTGCCAGCAGCATCGGACAGCCCGGGGAGCTGTTTTTT; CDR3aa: CASSIGQPGELFF
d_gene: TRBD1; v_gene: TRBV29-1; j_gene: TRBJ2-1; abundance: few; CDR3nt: TGCAGCGTTGAGAGATCCGGCAGGGGGCGAGGTGAGCAGTTCTTC; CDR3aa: CSVERSGRGRGEQFF